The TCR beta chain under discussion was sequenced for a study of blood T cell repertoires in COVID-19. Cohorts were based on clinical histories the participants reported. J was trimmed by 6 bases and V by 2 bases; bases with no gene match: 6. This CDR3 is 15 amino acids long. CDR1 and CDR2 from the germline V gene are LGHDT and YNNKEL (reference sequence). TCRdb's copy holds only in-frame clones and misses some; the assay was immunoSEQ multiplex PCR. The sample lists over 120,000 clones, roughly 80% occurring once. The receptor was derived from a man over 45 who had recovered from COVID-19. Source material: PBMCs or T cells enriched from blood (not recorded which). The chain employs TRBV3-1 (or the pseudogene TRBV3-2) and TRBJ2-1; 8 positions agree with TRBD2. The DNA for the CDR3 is TGTGCCAGCAGCCAATTGACCGGGGGGGCCAATGAGCAGTTCTTC. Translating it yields CASSQLTGGANEQFF.